The present T cell receptor beta chain was sequenced within a study of cytomegalovirus exposure and HLA in healthy donors. It was with 60 Vbeta and 13 Jbeta primers that the PCR ran. Data came from immunoSEQ multiplex PCR; TCRdb stores just in-frame clones and leaves some out. The table lists 150,000 to 250,000 clones, about 80% of them singletons. Study-wide results and limits: An analysis was carried out at a later point. It showed that HLA-associated TCR beta chains were more clonally expanded than equally common non-associated chains. Diagnosis of cytomegalovirus status made by the classifier reportedly showed high specificity and sensitivity.

Remarks on this clone: The antigen is unknown.

The CDR3 has 12 residues. Germline V gene sequence: CDR1 SQVTM, CDR2 ANQGSEA. V shed 7 bases and J shed 3 bases, with 12 bases lying between them. The material sequenced was PBMCs. This sequence originates from a woman aged 25 to 39 in good health and CMV-seropositive. The chain has TRBV29-1 and TRBJ1-2, with D possibly TRBD1 on 5 matching bases. The CDR3 sequence: CSAQDKDYGYTF. The CDR3, as DNA: TGCAGCGCTCAGGACAAGGACTATGGCTACACCTTC.